This section outlines one TCR beta chain sequence together with its context. The CDR3 contains 16 residues. From germline, CDR1 is MNHEY and CDR2 SMNVEV (reference sequence). V trimming: 0 bases; J trimming: 9 bases; junction bases outside the gene matches: 7. Only in-frame clones appear in the TCRdb table, and some are missing; sequencing was by immunoSEQ multiplex PCR. This table has roughly 120,000 clones, approximately 80% appearing once. The entry originates in a study of blood T cell repertoires in COVID-19. Sequenced material: peripheral blood. This chain joins TRBV27 and TRBJ2-1; 11 bases are a match to TRBD1. This TCR came from a human donor in a cohort sampled during active COVID-19. The CDR3 is CASSLSGTGGRLEQFF. The CDR3 bases are TGTGCCAGCAGTTTATCGGGGACAGGGGGGCGGCTTGAGCAGTTCTTC.